Below, 21 T cell receptor beta chains from the same sample are listed, as sequenced in a study of response to subunit inactivated influenza vaccine (dated by TCRdb to 2016 to 2019). Libraries were built with RT-PCR. The instrument given in TCRdb is Illumina HiSeq 2500. Using fastp at Q25 and MiXCR, TCRdb reprocessed the public reads and kept productive beta chains. Identical CDR3 protein sequences are pooled into one entry, listed with their most common genes and DNA. The sample table holds 650,000 to 800,000 distinct CDR3 sequences, of which approximately 13% were seen once. The top ten constitute roughly 6.4% of the sample. The sequenced sample was PBMCs from blood, obtained about 14 days before vaccination. The source is a man aged 45 to 65 who received an inactivated influenza vaccine. Donor details come from another sample of the same person, matched by shared clones.

Written as DNA, the CDR3 is TGTGCCAGCGCAAAACTAGAGACCCAGTACTTC. This gives the protein CASAKLETQYF. The chain combines TRBV2 with TRBJ2-5; D gene uncertain. V was cut by 8 bases and J by 4 bases, with 8 bases left in between. The CDR3 sequence is 11 residues long. Germline assignment: CDR1 SNHLY and CDR2 FYNNEI.

This chain joins TRBV28 and TRBJ2-2, with 8 bases matching TRBD1. The CDR3 contains 15 residues. Germline loops: CDR1 MDHEN, CDR2 SYDVKM. Losses at the gene ends were 8 bases for V and 2 bases for J; bases not matched to a gene: 7. CDR3 amino acids: CASQQGGPNTGELFF. The CDR3, as DNA: TGTGCCAGCCAACAGGGGGGTCCTAACACCGGGGAGCTGTTTTTT.

The CDR3 here is CASSYPLTSGRAGLNEQFF. For the CDR3, the DNA is TGTGCCAGCAGCTACCCACTGACTAGCGGGAGGGCCGGCCTCAATGAGCAGTTCTTC. The chain is built from TRBV11-2 and TRBJ2-1; 14 bases map to TRBD2. The CDR3 has 19 residues. The V gene's germline CDR1 is SGHAT and CDR2 FQNNGV. V trimming: 4 bases; J trimming: 6 bases; junction bases outside the gene matches: 14.

CDR3 loop: CASGDSNEKLFF. In DNA, the CDR3 is TGTGCCAGCGGGGACAGCAACGAAAAACTGTTTTTT. The chain employs TRBV6-2 or TRBV6-3 and TRBJ1-4; TRBD1 matches 7 bases. V lost 8 bases to trimming and J lost 8 bases; unmatched junction nucleotides: 5. Germline assignment: CDR1 MNHEY and CDR2 SVGEGT. This CDR3 is built from 12 residues.

The rearrangement links TRBV30 to TRBJ2-4; weak D call: TRBD1 (6 bases). The germline CDR1 and CDR2 sequences are GTSNPN and SVGIG (reference sequence). Trimming cost V 6 bases and J 0 bases, with 9 bases left between them. The CDR3 is 13 residues long. CDR3 loop: CACRTEAKNIQYF. For the CDR3, the DNA is TGTGCCTGCCGGACAGAAGCCAAAAACATTCAGTACTTC.

This rearrangement joins TRBV11-3 to TRBJ2-1; TRBD1 or TRBD2 may be the D gene (6 bases each). The CDR3 has 16 residues. Deletions cut 1 base from V and 4 bases from J, with 14 bases between. The germline V gene encodes CDR1 SGHNT and CDR2 YENEEA. CDR3 protein: CASSLGRGPSYNEQFF. CDR3 bases: TGTGCCAGCAGCTTAGGCCGGGGGCCCTCATACAATGAGCAGTTCTTC.

J is TRBJ2-1 and V is TRBV20-1; D possibly corresponds to TRBD2 (6 bases). This CDR3 spans 16 amino acids. Deletions cut 2 bases from V and 4 bases from J, with 18 bases between. Germline values: CDR1 DFQATT, CDR2 SNEGSKA (reference sequence). The DNA of the CDR3 is TGCAGTGCTAGAACGTTGTCCGGGGGAAGTTACAATGAGCAGTTCTTC. It translates to CSARTLSGGSYNEQFF.

This chain uses TRBV27 with TRBJ2-7, with TRBD2 as a possible D gene (6 bases). Germline V gene data show CDR1 as MNHEY and CDR2 as SMNVEV (reference sequence). This CDR3 is 15 amino acids long. The ends were cut back, 5 bases at V and 7 bases at J, with 21 bases in the middle. This CDR3 is CASSRGLGGSLEQYF. CDR3 in DNA: TGTGCCAGCAGTCGAGGACTGGGAGGTAGCTTGGAGCAGTACTTC.

This clonotype turned up a few times. Here the CDR3 DNA reads TGCAGTGCTTCGGGACTAGCCCTCTCCTACGAGCAGTACTTC. Translated, it gives CSASGLALSYEQYF. The V call is TRBV20-1, the J call TRBJ2-7; 9 positions match TRBD2. Germline-derived CDR1 and CDR2 are DFQATT and SNEGSKA (reference sequence). Trimming removed 5 bases from V and 0 bases from J; junction bases left unmatched: 5. CDR3 length: 14 amino acids.

This clonotype was seen only a few times. The J gene is TRBJ2-2, the V gene TRBV5-1; 8 bases map to TRBD2. The CDR3 runs 18 residues. Trimming at V came to 1 base and at J to 0 bases, leaving 8 bases not matched to a gene. CDR1 is SGHRS and CDR2 is YFSETQ in the germline V gene. CDR3 loop: CASSLSLAGPANTGELFF. The DNA of the CDR3 is TGCGCCAGCAGCTTGTCCCTAGCGGGTCCCGCGAACACCGGGGAGCTGTTTTTT.

This clonotype was observed a few times. The chain carries TRBV2 and TRBJ2-3; 7 bases line up with TRBD1. V trimming: 1 base; J trimming: 3 bases; junction bases outside the gene matches: 7. This CDR3 has 16 residues. Germline V gene sequence: CDR1 SNHLY, CDR2 FYNNEI. The CDR3 region has the DNA TGTGCCAGCAGTGAAGGGGACAGAGGTAGGACAGATACGCAGTATTTT. Translation gives CASSEGDRGRTDTQYF.

This clonotype occurred a few times. V gene TRBV6-2 or TRBV6-3 combines with J gene TRBJ2-1, with a weak D call TRBD1 (6 bases). The V end lost 7 bases, the J end lost 8 bases, and 21 bases lay between the germline ends. There are 15 residues in the CDR3. Germline assignment: CDR1 MNHEY and CDR2 SVGEGT. The CDR3 protein is CASTRAGASSHEQFF. Written as DNA, the CDR3 is TGTGCCAGCACGAGGGCAGGGGCGAGTTCCCATGAGCAGTTCTTC.

V gene TRBV28 combines with J gene TRBJ2-7; 12 bases are shared with TRBD1. The CDR3 sequence is 16 residues long. Trimming cost V 5 bases and J 2 bases; bases outside gene matches: 7. Germline CDR1 and CDR2: MDHEN and SYDVKM. The CDR3 is CASSPGGQGAPYEQYF. CDR3 coding DNA: TGTGCCAGCAGTCCGGGGGGACAGGGGGCCCCCTACGAGCAGTACTTC. Full variable domain (outside the CDR3, taken from reference TRBV28 and TRBJ2-7): DVKVTQSSRYLVKRTGEKVFLECVQDMDHENMFWYRQDPGLGLRLIYFSYDVKMKEKGDIPEGYSVSREKKERFSLILESASTNQTSMYLCASSPGGQGAPYEQYFGPGTRLTVT.

This clonotype showed up just a few times. This rearrangement joins TRBV28 to TRBJ2-3; D may be TRBD1 (5 bases). This CDR3 spans 16 amino acids. Trimming left V 5 bases short and J 0 bases short, with 15 bases between. CDR1 and CDR2 from the germline V gene are MDHEN and SYDVKM. The CDR3 nucleotides are TGTGCCAGCAGTCCGACAGTCCCGCTTAGCACAGATACGCAGTATTTT. This translates into CASSPTVPLSTDTQYF.

The chain has TRBV6-1 and TRBJ2-7; 8 bases line up with TRBD1. The germline CDR1 and CDR2 sequences are MNHNS and SASEGT. The CDR3 is made up of 14 amino acids. With V trimmed by 6 bases and J by 0 bases, 4 bases remained unmatched. In DNA form, the CDR3 reads TGTGCCAGCAGCCGGGACAGGCACTCCTACGAGCAGTACTTC. Residues: CASSRDRHSYEQYF.

The rearrangement uses TRBV7-2 and TRBJ1-4; no firm D call. Trimming took 5 bases from V and 0 from J, leaving 10 bases between them. CDR1 and CDR2 from the germline V gene are SGHTA and FQGNSA. CDR3 length: 15 residues. CDR3 residues: CASSPHYATNEKLFF. CDR3 nucleotide sequence: TGTGCCAGCAGCCCACACTATGCAACTAATGAAAAACTGTTTTTT.

As to this clonotype: A junction boundary mismatches the germline segment, possibly from a read error. This chain uses TRBV20-1 with TRBJ2-3; 7 bases match TRBD1. The CDR3 extends over 17 amino acids. Germline values: CDR1 DFQATT, CDR2 SNEGSKA (reference sequence). CDR3 loop: CCARDVSRGQSTDTQYF. The CDR3 region has the DNA TGCTGTGCTAGAGATGTCTCTCGGGGACAGAGCACAGATACGCAGTATTTT.

This CDR3 reads CASSLGGTRANVLTF. The DNA of the CDR3 is TGTGCCAGCAGCCTTGGCGGGACTCGGGCCAACGTCCTGACTTTC. The chain carries TRBV25-1 and TRBJ2-6, with D possibly matching TRBD2 (6 bases). CDR3 length: 15 residues. V lost 6 bases and J 5 bases, leaving 14 bases between the germline ends. Germline V lookup: CDR1 MGHDK, CDR2 SYGVNS.

The chain links TRBV20-1 to TRBJ1-2; D possibly corresponds to TRBD1 (6 bases). The CDR3 consists of 14 residues. Trimming stripped 3 bases from V and 5 bases from J, with 16 bases between. Per the germline V gene, CDR1 is DFQATT and CDR2 is SNEGSKA (reference sequence). CDR3 nucleotides: TGCAGTGCTAGCGGGCGGGGGGCTGGTTATGGCTACACCTTC. Its protein product is CSASGRGAGYGYTF.

This rearrangement joins TRBV7-6 to TRBJ2-7; no clear D. The V gene lost 4 bases and the J gene lost 6 bases, with 13 bases spanning the gap. Germline V gives CDR1 SGHVS, CDR2 FNYEAQ. The CDR3 is 13 amino acids. The CDR3 loop reads CASSWSGETEQYF. The CDR3 DNA is TGTGCCAGCAGCTGGAGTGGGGAAACCGAGCAGTACTTC. The whole variable domain, remainder taken from reference TRBV7-6 and TRBJ2-7, is GAGVSQSPRYKVTKRGQDVALRCDPISGHVSLYWYRQALGQGPEFLTYFNYEAQQDKSGLPNDRFSAERPEGSISTLTIQRTEQRDSAMYRCASSWSGETEQYFGPGTRLTVT.

This clonotype has more than one count but fewer than ten. This chain connects TRBV27 to TRBJ2-3, with TRBD2 identical over 14 bases. This CDR3 region has 16 residues. J gave up 9 bases and V 9 bases, and 14 bases lay outside the gene matches. In germline, CDR1 is MNHEY, CDR2 SMNVEV (reference sequence). The CDR3 region is CASGSIAGTSGSTQYF. The CDR3 DNA reads as TGTGCCAGTGGATCCATCGCCGGGACTAGCGGGAGCACGCAGTATTTT.